This entry features one T cell receptor beta chain sequence. It has no known antigen specificity. Base qualities were left out, and no much larger clone turns up one base away. The V end gives up 4 bases and the J end 0 bases, leaving 7 bases in the junction not matched to a gene. The CDR3 runs 17 amino acids, cysteine and phenylalanine included. Only the CDR3 region is kept as DNA, spanning 51 bases read in frame from base 1. From the germline V gene (reference sequence), CDR1 is GTSNPN and CDR2 is SVGIG. TCRbeta CDR3 regions were sequenced with the immunoSEQ Assay. After extraction, genomic DNA underwent amplification by bias-controlled multiplex PCR, followed by high-throughput sequencing. As for the authors' bioinformatics: Collapsing and filtering of sequences were performed to quantify the absolute abundance of each unique TCRbeta CDR3 region. T cell fraction was estimated by normalizing TCRbeta template counts to usable DNA, which was measured by amplifying reference genes present in all nucleated cells. Repertoire TCRs were annotated as SARS-CoV-2-specific when V gene, CDR3 amino acid sequence and J gene were exactly matched to a known reactive TCR set. The reference SARS-CoV-2 TCR set was obtained from MIRA and was filtered for enrichment in COVID-19-positive ImmuneCODE repertoires, whereby public or cross-reactive TCRs were removed. Drawing on the MIRA antigens, annotated TCRs were analysed further at the level of specific ORF or position within ORF. Breadth was defined as annotated unique rearrangements over total unique productive rearrangements; depth was the summed frequency of those rearrangements. Two-sided Wilcoxon rank-sum tests were applied when comparing TCR breadth between groups. This immuneACCESS table, as held by TCRdb, lists in-frame sequences with V and J called but not all clones. Of the missing ones, under half trace to an unresolved V gene in checked studies; the others have no known cause. That table supplies the V and J calls and clone size; D and trimming were determined from the DNA. For this sample there are approximately 480,000 clones; roughly 85% appear just once. Of the sample, around 13% falls within the top ten clones.

The data belong to a study of Ad26.COV2.S vaccination and SARS-CoV-2 variants (TCRdb year 2021). In the study overall: Donors in the vaccine arm were drawn from COV1001, a multicentre, randomized, double-blind, placebo-controlled phase I-IIa trial testing Ad26.COV2.S in healthy adults. The TCR-sequenced set comprised around 30 samples: about 19 Ad26.COV2.S vaccine recipients, 5 placebo recipients and 8 SARS-CoV-2 convalescent individuals. Trial participants were randomized into five groups of five, in which low-dose or high-dose Ad26.COV2.S was given once or twice, or placebo was given on both occasions. Sequencing of the TCRbeta repertoire served to evaluate the specificity and breadth of SARS-CoV-2-reactive T cell receptors following Ad26.COV2.S vaccination. Ad26.COV2.S was administered intramuscularly at a dose of 5x10^10 or 1x10^11 viral particles, either as one shot or as two shots given 56 days apart. Investigators did not know the trial group allocation while performing experiments and assessing outcomes.

Results and caveats for the whole study, not just this receptor: According to the authors, total T cell responses may have been underestimated by the TCR breadth and depth analyses. After vaccination, spike-specific CD8+ and CD4+ T cell responses were reported to show substantial breadth. Comparable non-spike TCR breadth was observed between vaccine and placebo recipients, consistent with only spike being contained in the vaccine. Higher spike-specific TCR breadth was observed in Ad26.COV2.S recipients than in placebo recipients (P = 0.0014). The study lacked the statistical power to compare responses across vaccine doses or regimens.

Taken with the paper, the label for treatment or condition translates to: some 20 received Ad26.COV2.S at low or high dose, single or two shots; 5 received placebo; per-sample allocation not given. Repertoires of vaccine and placebo recipients were sequenced from samples collected on day 63 after the first injection. Cohort 1b enrolled some 25 adults aged 18-55 years at a single site in Boston, USA, between 29 July and 7 August 2020. Ad26.COV2.S consisted of a replication-incompetent adenovirus type 26 vector by which a prefusion-stabilized SARS-CoV-2 spike protein from the original Wuhan strain was expressed.

Sequenced here: peripheral blood, sampled in a trial of Ad26.COV2.S vaccine versus placebo. The clonotype comes from a person aged 18 to 59 who received the Ad26.COV2.S COVID-19 vaccine or a placebo. The rearrangement joined TRBV30 to TRBJ2-6; 9 bases in the junction line up with TRBD1. The CDR3 sequence is CAWTGQGLFSGANVLTF. Read as DNA, the sequence is TGTGCCTGGACTGGACAGGGGTTATTCTCTGGGGCCAACGTCCTGACTTTC.